A single TCR beta chain is shown here with its context. Using immunoSEQ multiplex PCR, the repertoire was profiled, and TCRdb retains in-frame clones only, with some absent. The sample shows more than 120,000 clones, 75% to 95% of them seen only once. These data come from a study of control samples from healthy donors and cancer patients. Trimming took off 0 bases at V and 6 bases at J, with 7 bases between the two ends. CDR1 and CDR2 (germline): SGDLS, YYNGEE. This CDR3 has 14 residues. The sequencing sample was made of blood. The TCR was taken from a man in his thirties or forties in good health. This chain joins TRBV9 and TRBJ1-6; no clear D gene. In DNA, the CDR3 is TGTGCCAGCAGCGTAGGGCAGTTTAATTCACCCCTCCACTTT. Amino acid sequence: CASSVGQFNSPLHF.